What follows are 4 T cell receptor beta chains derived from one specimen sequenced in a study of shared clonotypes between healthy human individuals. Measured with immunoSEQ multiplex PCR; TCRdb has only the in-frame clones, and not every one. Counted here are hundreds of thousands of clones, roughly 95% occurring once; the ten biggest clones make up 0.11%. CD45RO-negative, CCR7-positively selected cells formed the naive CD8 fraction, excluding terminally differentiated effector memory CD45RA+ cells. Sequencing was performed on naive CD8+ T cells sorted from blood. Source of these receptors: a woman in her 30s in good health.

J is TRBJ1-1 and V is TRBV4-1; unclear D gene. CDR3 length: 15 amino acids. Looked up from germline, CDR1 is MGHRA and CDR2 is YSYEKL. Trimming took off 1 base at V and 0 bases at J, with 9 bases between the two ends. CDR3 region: CASSQVNSLNTEAFF. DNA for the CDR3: TGCGCCAGCAGCCAAGTTAATTCTCTGAACACTGAAGCTTTCTTT.

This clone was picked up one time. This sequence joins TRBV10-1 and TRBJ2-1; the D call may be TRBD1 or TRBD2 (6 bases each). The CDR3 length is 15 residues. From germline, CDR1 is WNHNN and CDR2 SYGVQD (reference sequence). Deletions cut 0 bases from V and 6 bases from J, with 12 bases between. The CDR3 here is CASSESTGGGNEQFF. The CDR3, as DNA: TGCGCCAGCAGTGAGTCGACAGGAGGGGGCAATGAGCAGTTCTTC.

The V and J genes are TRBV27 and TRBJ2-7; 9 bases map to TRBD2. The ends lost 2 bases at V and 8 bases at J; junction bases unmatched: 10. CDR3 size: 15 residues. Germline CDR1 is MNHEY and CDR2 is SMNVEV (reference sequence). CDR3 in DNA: TGTGCCAGCAGTTTACTAGGTAGCGGGGGTAGACAGCAGTACTTC. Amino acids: CASSLLGSGGRQQYF.

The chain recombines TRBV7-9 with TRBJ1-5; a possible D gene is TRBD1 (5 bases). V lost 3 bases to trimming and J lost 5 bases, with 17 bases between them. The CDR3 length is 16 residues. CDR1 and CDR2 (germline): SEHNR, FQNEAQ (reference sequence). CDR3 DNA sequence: TGTGCCAGCAGCTTGGGCCCCAGGGCCGGGGATCAGCCCCAGCATTTT. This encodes CASSLGPRAGDQPQHF.